This is a list of T cell receptor beta chains from one sample in a study of immune evolution from preneoplasia to lung adenocarcinoma. Sequencing was performed with immunoSEQ multiplex PCR; in TCRdb, only in-frame clones are kept and a portion is missing. Found here are about 7,900 clones, around 80% of them singletons; the top ten hold about 7.8%. Sequenced material: FFPE adjacent normal lung tissue. These receptors were collected from a person aged 70 to 85 with lung adenocarcinoma. Each CDR3 is given with its conserved first and last residue. D genes are given only for firm matches. Clone size, where shown, is once, few, many, or a class for clones that have expanded.

>NA|TRBJ2-3|TRBV19|NA|15
CASSIGGSTADTQYF
TGTGCCAGTAGTATCGGCGGCAGCACGGCAGATACGCAGTATTTT
>TRBD1|TRBJ1-1|TRBV5-5|NA|16
CASSWRVTGGNTEAFF
TGTGCCAGCAGCTGGCGGGTGACAGGGGGCAACACTGAAGCTTTCTTT
>TRBD1|TRBJ2-1|TRBV5-1|NA|12
CASSATGREQFF
TGCGCCAGCAGCGCGACAGGGCGTGAGCAGTTCTTC
>NA|TRBJ1-2|TRBV18|NA|13
CASSPSDPYGYTF
TGTGCCAGCTCACCATCAGATCCCTATGGCTACACCTTC
>NA|TRBJ1-2|TRBV4-1|NA|16
CASRASRRSRGYGYTF
TGCGCCAGCAGAGCTTCAAGACGGTCTAGGGGCTATGGCTACACCTTC
>NA|TRBJ2-6|TRBV4-1|few|14
CASTTTGGANVLTF
TGCGCCAGCACCACCACGGGCGGGGCCAACGTCCTGACTTTC
>TRBD1|TRBJ2-3|TRBV10-1|NA|13
CARGTGGTDTQYF
TGCGCCAGGGGGACAGGGGGCACAGATACGCAGTATTTT
>NA|TRBJ1-2|TRBV7-8|NA|15
CASSYLLSANYGYTF
TGTGCCAGCAGTTACCTCCTGTCCGCTAACTATGGCTACACCTTC
>TRBD2|TRBJ2-7|TRBV7-2|NA|17
CASSFRVRGLAGIEQYF
TGTGCCAGCAGCTTTAGAGTTCGTGGTCTAGCGGGAATCGAGCAGTACTTC
>NA|TRBJ1-5|TRBV7-6|NA|13
CASSPQEGQPQHF
TGTGCCAGCAGCCCCCAGGAAGGACAGCCCCAGCATTTT
>TRBD1|TRBJ2-7|TRBV6-1|NA|16
CASSDPGQGAWNEQYF
TGTGCCAGCAGTGATCCGGGACAGGGGGCTTGGAACGAGCAGTACTTC
>TRBD1|TRBJ2-7|TRBV18|NA|21
CASSLGSETGDVAGTLYEQYF
TGTGCCAGCTCACTAGGATCCGAGACAGGGGACGTAGCAGGGACGCTCTACGAGCAGTACTTC
>NA|TRBJ2-7|TRBV11-2|NA|14
CASSLRGEDNEQYF
TGTGCCAGCAGCTTGAGGGGAGAGGATAACGAGCAGTACTTC
>NA|TRBJ1-2|TRBV6-1|once|13
CASSERGNYGYTF
TGTGCCAGCAGTGAACGCGGTAACTATGGCTACACCTTC
>NA|TRBJ1-3|TRBV5-1|NA|13
CASSRDLENTIYF
TGCGCCAGCAGCCGGGACTTAGAAAACACCATATATTTT
>NA|TRBJ2-1|TRBV7-2|NA|14
CASSSYRVFDEQFF
TGTGCCAGCAGCTCGTACAGGGTATTCGATGAGCAGTTCTTC
>NA|TRBJ1-4|TRBV28|NA|14
CASSLSQANEKLFF
TGTGCCAGCAGTTTAAGCCAGGCTAATGAAAAACTGTTTTTT
>NA|TRBJ1-4|TRBV4-2|NA|14
CASSQEAGSEKLFF
TGTGCCAGCAGCCAAGAGGCAGGTAGTGAAAAACTGTTTTTT
>TRBD2|TRBJ2-2|TRBV10-3|once|14
CASRLAGGTGELFF
TGTGCCAGTAGACTAGCGGGGGGAACCGGGGAGCTGTTTTTT
>NA|TRBJ1-1|TRBV9|NA|14
CASSPLRQNTEAFF
TGTGCCAGCAGCCCCCTCCGACAGAACACTGAAGCTTTCTTT
>TRBD2|TRBJ2-7|TRBV14|NA|15
CASSPTSGSSYEQYF
TGTGCCAGCAGCCCGACTAGCGGGAGCTCCTACGAGCAGTACTTC
>NA|TRBJ1-4|TRBV28|NA|16
CASSLVAGEEREKLFF
TGTGCCAGCAGTTTAGTGGCAGGGGAAGAACGGGAAAAACTGTTTTTT